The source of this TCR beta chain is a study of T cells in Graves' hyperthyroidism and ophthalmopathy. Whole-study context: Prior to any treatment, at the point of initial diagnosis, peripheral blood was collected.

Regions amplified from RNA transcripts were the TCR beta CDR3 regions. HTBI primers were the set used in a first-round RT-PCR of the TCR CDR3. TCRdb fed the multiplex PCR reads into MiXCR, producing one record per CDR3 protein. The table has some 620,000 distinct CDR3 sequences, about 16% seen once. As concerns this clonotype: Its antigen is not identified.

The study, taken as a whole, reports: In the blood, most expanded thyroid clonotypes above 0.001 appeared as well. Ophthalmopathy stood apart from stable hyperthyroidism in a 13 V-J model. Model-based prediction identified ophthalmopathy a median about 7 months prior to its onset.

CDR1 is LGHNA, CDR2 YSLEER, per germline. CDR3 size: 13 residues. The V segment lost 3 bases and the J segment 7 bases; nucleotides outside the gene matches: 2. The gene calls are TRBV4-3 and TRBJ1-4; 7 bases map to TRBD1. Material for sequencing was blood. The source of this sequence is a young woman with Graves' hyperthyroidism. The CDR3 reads CASSQTGPEKLFF. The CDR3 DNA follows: TGCGCCAGCAGCCAGACAGGGCCTGAAAAACTGTTTTTT.